The present entry profiles one TCR beta chain with its context. Antigen: not known. This specimen belongs to a study of shared clonotypes between healthy human individuals. Study findings and constraints: Generally, estimated richness proved larger in naive subsets than it did in memory subsets. The expectation was that sequencing depth would affect clonotype sharing among donors.

Every subset had its genomic DNA shared out evenly among several immunoSEQ plates. Clones were sequenced by immunoSEQ multiplex PCR, and TCRdb holds only the in-frame ones, with some missing. The sample consists of approximately 2,300,000 clones, about nine tenths of them appearing once. Only Caucasian adults living in Nashville, Tennessee made up the donor group. Germline V gene sequence: CDR1 SGDLS, CDR2 YYNGEE. Trimming removed 3 bases from V and 6 bases from J; junction bases left unmatched: 8. The CDR3 runs to 16 residues. The sample taken for sequencing was naive CD4+ T cells from PBMCs. Subset in this sample: CD45RA+ positively selected. The chain uses TRBV9 and TRBJ1-4, with 10 bases matching TRBD1. The TCR comes from a man aged 18 to 29 in good health. Some clones in this sample may be carry-over from other donors' samples. CDR3 region: CASSAGTGTGDEKLFF. As DNA, the CDR3 is TGTGCCAGCAGCGCTGGCACCGGGACAGGGGATGAAAAACTGTTTTTT.